This entry lists 15 T cell receptor beta chains sequenced from one sample in a study of identical twins. Each CDR3 protein is one row after TCRdb ran MiXCR on the 5' RACE reads. Of approximately 600,000 distinct CDR3 sequences listed, roughly 9.5% are singletons. Separately, the same data were catalogued under a study of yellow fever vaccine responses in identical twins.

Sequencing was done on a sample of PBMCs. The origin of the receptors is a woman under 30 in good health.

This clonotype was seen ten or more times. CDR3 loop: CSVEAENNEQFF. DNA of the CDR3: TGCAGCGTTGAGGCGGAGAACAATGAGCAGTTCTTC. The gene calls are TRBV29-1 and TRBJ2-1; D is ambiguous. The CDR3 runs to 12 residues. Germline CDR1 SQVTM, CDR2 ANQGSEA. V dropped 3 bases and J dropped 5 bases, with 8 bases sitting between them.

The chain has TRBV5-8 and TRBJ2-7; D perhaps matches TRBD2 (7 bases). Germline V CDR1 and CDR2: SGHTS, YDEGEE. V was cut by 3 bases and J by 4 bases, with 17 bases left in between. This CDR3 contains 15 residues. The DNA for the CDR3 is TGTGCCAGCAGCTCCCGGGGGGCGGGGCTTTACGAGCAGTACTTC. This sequence encodes CASSSRGAGLYEQYF.

This chain links TRBV2 with TRBJ2-2; D gene unclear. Trimming shortened V by 4 bases and J by 7 bases, and 13 bases separated the two germline ends. CDR1 is SNHLY and CDR2 is FYNNEI in the germline V gene. This CDR3 is 14 amino acids long. The CDR3 protein is CASSVKAKVGELFF. The CDR3 bases are TGTGCCAGCAGTGTTAAAGCTAAAGTCGGGGAGCTGTTTTTT.

This clonotype was counted at least ten times. This chain links TRBV12-3 or TRBV12-4 with TRBJ1-4; TRBD1 agrees at 8 bases. The V and J ends lost 8 bases and 5 bases, in that order; junction bases with no gene match: 4. CDR3 length: 13 amino acids. In nucleotides, the CDR3 is TGTGCCAGCGGGGGACAGGCGAATGAAAAACTGTTTTTT. Translated, it gives CASGGQANEKLFF.

As DNA, the CDR3 is TGTGCCAGCAGCACACTAGCGGGGGGGCCGGTCCGTGAGCAGTTCTTC. Translating it yields CASSTLAGGPVREQFF. The V call is TRBV5-6, the J call TRBJ2-1, with 13 bases that match TRBD2. This CDR3 region has 16 residues. Germline values: CDR1 SGHDT, CDR2 YYEEEE. V trimming: 4 bases; J trimming: 9 bases; junction bases outside the gene matches: 10. Using reference TRBV5-6 and TRBJ2-1 for the parts outside the CDR3, the full variable domain is DAGVTQSPTHLIKTRGQQVTLRCSPKSGHDTVSWYQQALGQGPQFIFQYYEEEERQRGNFPDRFSGHQFPNYSSELNVNALLLGDSALYLCASSTLAGGPVREQFFGPGTRLTVL.

There are a few counts of this clonotype. This chain links TRBV7-9 with TRBJ2-1, with 9 bases identical to TRBD1. The germline V gene encodes CDR1 SEHNR and CDR2 FQNEAQ (reference sequence). V trimming: 9 bases; J trimming: 8 bases; junction bases outside the gene matches: 11. This CDR3 is 14 amino acids long. The CDR3 protein is CASSGTGIKDEQFF. The CDR3 DNA is TGTGCCAGTTCCGGGACAGGGATAAAAGATGAGCAGTTCTTC.

This clonotype has at least ten counts. This chain links TRBV21-1 with TRBJ2-7; the DNA was not compared with TRBD1, the D call given in the table. TRBV21-1 is reported as a pseudogene. This CDR3 spans 18 amino acids. CDR3 sequence: CASSKTMGQKPRVYEQYF. CDR3 nucleotide sequence: TGTGCCAGCAGCAAGACCATGGGACAGAAACCTAGGGTGTACGAGCAGTACTTC.

This clonotype was detected only a few times. The chain employs TRBV20-1 and TRBJ2-7; 10 bases are shared with TRBD2. The V segment lost 2 bases and the J segment 2 bases; nucleotides outside the gene matches: 6. This CDR3 is built from 15 residues. Looked up from germline, CDR1 is DFQATT and CDR2 is SNEGSKA (reference sequence). DNA of the CDR3: TGCAGTGCTAGAACACTAGCGGGGATTACCTACGAGCAGTACTTC. It translates to CSARTLAGITYEQYF.

This clonotype occurred many times. The chain employs TRBV6-5 and TRBJ2-7, with D uncertain. CDR3 length: 14 residues. Deletions cut 2 bases from V and 0 bases from J, with 8 bases between. The germline CDR1 and CDR2 sequences are MNHEY and SVGAGI. In DNA form, the CDR3 reads TGTGCCAGCAGTTACGATACAGCCTCCTACGAGCAGTACTTC. It translates to CASSYDTASYEQYF.

A note on this clonotype: A read error may explain this, as a much larger clone is one base away. The chain has TRBV20-1 and TRBJ2-1, with 8 positions matching TRBD2. This CDR3 region has 15 residues. Germline V gene lookup returns CDR1 DFQATT and CDR2 SNEGSKA (reference sequence). CDR3 amino acids: CCATDVSGTYNEQFF. CDR3 coding DNA: TGCTGTGCAACCGACGTTAGCGGGACTTACAATGAGCAGTTCTTC.

CDR3 DNA sequence: TGTGCCAGCGGGAACAGGGGAAGAAATTCACCCCTCCACTTT. Residues: CASGNRGRNSPLHF. The rearrangement uses TRBV28 and TRBJ1-6; 7 bases are a match to TRBD1. CDR1 is MDHEN and CDR2 is SYDVKM in the germline V gene. V trimming: 8 bases; J trimming: 7 bases; junction bases outside the gene matches: 8. This CDR3 is 14 amino acids long.

This clonotype appeared a few times. The chain uses TRBV10-3 and TRBJ2-3; D perhaps matches TRBD1 (6 bases). Trimming left V 10 bases short and J 3 bases short, with 17 bases between. The CDR3 is 14 residues long. CDR1 is ENHRY, CDR2 SYGVKD, per germline. The CDR3, as DNA: TGTGCCAACAACCGGGACAATCTGACAGATACGCAGTATTTT. Encoded protein: CANNRDNLTDTQYF.

The genes are TRBV28 and TRBJ2-3; D gene ambiguous. V dropped 3 bases and J dropped 5 bases, with 9 bases sitting between them. The CDR3 loop spans 13 amino acids. Germline V gene data show CDR1 as MDHEN and CDR2 as SYDVKM. In DNA, the CDR3 is TGTGCCAGCAGTTTCCCCGAGGTAGATACGCAGTATTTT. Its translation: CASSFPEVDTQYF. The variable domain in full, with the rest retrieved from reference TRBV28 and TRBJ2-3, is DVKVTQSSRYLVKRTGEKVFLECVQDMDHENMFWYRQDPGLGLRLIYFSYDVKMKEKGDIPEGYSVSREKKERFSLILESASTNQTSMYLCASSFPEVDTQYFGPGTRLTVL.

The chain uses TRBV11-2 and TRBJ2-1; 7 positions match TRBD2. The CDR3 consists of 17 residues. V shed 6 bases, J shed 0 bases, and the junction held 11 bases outside the gene matches. Germline V gene data show CDR1 as SGHAT and CDR2 as FQNNGV. The DNA for the CDR3 is TGTGCCAGCAGACCGGGGACTACAGCGAGCTCCTACAATGAGCAGTTCTTC. Protein sequence: CASRPGTTASSYNEQFF.

This clonotype was found a few times. J is TRBJ2-7 and V is TRBV20-1, with D hard to call. Trimming cost V 4 bases and J 3 bases, with 10 bases left between them. Germline loops: CDR1 DFQATT, CDR2 SNEGSKA (reference sequence). The CDR3 consists of 12 residues. The CDR3 is CSAKGRLYEQYF. The CDR3 nucleotides read TGCAGTGCTAAGGGTAGGCTCTACGAGCAGTACTTC.